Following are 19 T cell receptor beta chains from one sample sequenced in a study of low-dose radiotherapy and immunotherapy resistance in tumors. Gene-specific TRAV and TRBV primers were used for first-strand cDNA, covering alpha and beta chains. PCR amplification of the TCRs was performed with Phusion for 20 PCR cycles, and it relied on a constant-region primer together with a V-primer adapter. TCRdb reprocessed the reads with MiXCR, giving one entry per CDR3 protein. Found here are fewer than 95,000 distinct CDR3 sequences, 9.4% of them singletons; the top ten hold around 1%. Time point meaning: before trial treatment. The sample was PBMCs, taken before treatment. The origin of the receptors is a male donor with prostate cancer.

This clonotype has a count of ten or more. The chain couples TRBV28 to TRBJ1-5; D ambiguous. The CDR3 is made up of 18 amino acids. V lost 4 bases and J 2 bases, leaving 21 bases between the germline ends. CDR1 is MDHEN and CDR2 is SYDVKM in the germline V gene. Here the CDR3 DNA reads TGTGCCAGCAGTTCGTACCCACCAGCGGCCGGAGGCAATCAGCCCCAGCATTTT. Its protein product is CASSSYPPAAGGNQPQHF. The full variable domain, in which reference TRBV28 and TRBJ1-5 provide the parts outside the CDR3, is DVKVTQSSRYLVKRTGEKVFLECVQDMDHENMFWYRQDPGLGLRLIYFSYDVKMKEKGDIPEGYSVSREKKERFSLILESASTNQTSMYLCASSSYPPAAGGNQPQHFGDGTRLSIL.

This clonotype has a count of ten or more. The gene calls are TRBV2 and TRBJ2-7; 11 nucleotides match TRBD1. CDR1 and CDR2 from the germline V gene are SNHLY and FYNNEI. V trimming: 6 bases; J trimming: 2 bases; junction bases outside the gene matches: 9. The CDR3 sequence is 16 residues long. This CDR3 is CASSLGVGQGAYEQYF. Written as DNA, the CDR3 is TGTGCCAGCAGCCTAGGGGTGGGACAGGGGGCCTACGAGCAGTACTTC.

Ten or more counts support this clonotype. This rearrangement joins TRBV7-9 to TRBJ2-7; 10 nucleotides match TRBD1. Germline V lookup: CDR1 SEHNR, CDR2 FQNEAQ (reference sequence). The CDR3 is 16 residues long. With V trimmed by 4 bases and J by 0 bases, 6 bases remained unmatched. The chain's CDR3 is CASSSDRGTSSYEQYF. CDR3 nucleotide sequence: TGTGCCAGCAGCTCGGACAGGGGGACTAGCTCCTACGAGCAGTACTTC.

CDR3 loop: CSVEESPGTLRNEQFF. CDR3 bases: TGCAGCGTTGAAGAAAGCCCTGGGACTCTTCGGAATGAGCAGTTCTTC. The genes are TRBV29-1 and TRBJ2-1, with D maybe TRBD2 (6 bases). This CDR3 has 16 residues. Germline V CDR1 and CDR2: SQVTM, ANQGSEA. The V end lost 0 bases, the J end lost 7 bases, and 19 bases lay between the germline ends.

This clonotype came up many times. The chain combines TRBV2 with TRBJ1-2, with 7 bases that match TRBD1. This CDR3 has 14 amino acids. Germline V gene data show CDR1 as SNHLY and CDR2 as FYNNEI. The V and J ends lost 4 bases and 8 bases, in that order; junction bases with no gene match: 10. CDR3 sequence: CASSAGQRESGYTF. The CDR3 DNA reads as TGTGCCAGCAGTGCGGGACAGCGGGAATCCGGCTACACCTTC.

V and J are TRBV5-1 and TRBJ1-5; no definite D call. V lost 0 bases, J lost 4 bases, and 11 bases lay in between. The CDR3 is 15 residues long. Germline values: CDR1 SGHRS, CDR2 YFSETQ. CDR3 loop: CASSLDGQVNQPQHF. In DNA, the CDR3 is TGCGCCAGCAGCTTGGATGGGCAGGTGAATCAGCCCCAGCATTTT.

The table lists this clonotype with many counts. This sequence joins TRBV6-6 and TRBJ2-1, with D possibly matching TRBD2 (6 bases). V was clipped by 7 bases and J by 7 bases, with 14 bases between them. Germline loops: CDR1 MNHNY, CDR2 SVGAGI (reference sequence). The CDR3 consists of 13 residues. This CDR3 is CASTRTGGNEQFF. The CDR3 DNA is TGTGCCAGCACTCGGACTGGGGGGAATGAGCAGTTCTTC.

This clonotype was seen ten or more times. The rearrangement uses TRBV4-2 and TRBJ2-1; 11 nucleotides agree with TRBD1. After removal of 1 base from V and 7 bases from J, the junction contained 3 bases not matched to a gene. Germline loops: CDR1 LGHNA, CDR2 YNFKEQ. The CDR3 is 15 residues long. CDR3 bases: TGTGCCAGCAGCCAAGGGACAGGGGGCGGAAATGAGCAGTTCTTC. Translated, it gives CASSQGTGGGNEQFF.

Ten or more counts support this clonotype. The CDR3 DNA reads as TGCAGTGCTTTGGGAGAAGCAGGGACAGGGTCAGAGTACGAGCAGTACTTC. Translated: CSALGEAGTGSEYEQYF. This chain joins TRBV20-1 and TRBJ2-7; TRBD1 aligns across 9 bases. V gave up 5 bases and J gave up 4 bases; unmatched junction bases: 18. Germline CDR1 and CDR2: DFQATT and SNEGSKA (reference sequence). The CDR3 loop spans 17 amino acids.

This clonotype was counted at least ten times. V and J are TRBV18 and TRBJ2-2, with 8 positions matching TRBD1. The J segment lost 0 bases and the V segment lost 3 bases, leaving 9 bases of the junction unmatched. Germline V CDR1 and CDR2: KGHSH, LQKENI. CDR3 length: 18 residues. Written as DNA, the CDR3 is TGTGCCAGCTCACCCTCAACAGGGGGGAGATCGAACACCGGGGAGCTGTTTTTT. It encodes CASSPSTGGRSNTGELFF. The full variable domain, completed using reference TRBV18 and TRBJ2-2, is NAGVMQNPRHLVRRRGQEARLRCSPMKGHSHVYWYRQLPEEGLKFMVYLQKENIIDESGMPKERFSAEFPKEGPSILRIQQVVRGDSAAYFCASSPSTGGRSNTGELFFGEGSRLTVL.

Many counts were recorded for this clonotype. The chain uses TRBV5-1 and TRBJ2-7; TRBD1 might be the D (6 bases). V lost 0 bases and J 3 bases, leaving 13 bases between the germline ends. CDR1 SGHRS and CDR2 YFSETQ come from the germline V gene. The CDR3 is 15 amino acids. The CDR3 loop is CASSLVMGAVYEQYF. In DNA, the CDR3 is TGCGCCAGCAGCTTGGTGATGGGGGCGGTCTACGAGCAGTACTTC.

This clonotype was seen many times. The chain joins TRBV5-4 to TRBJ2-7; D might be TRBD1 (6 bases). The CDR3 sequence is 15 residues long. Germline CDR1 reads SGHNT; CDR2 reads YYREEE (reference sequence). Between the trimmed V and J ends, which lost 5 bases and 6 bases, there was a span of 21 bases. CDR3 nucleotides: TGTGCCAGCAGTGCTGACCGGGACACCGTTCGCGAGCAGTACTTC. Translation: CASSADRDTVREQYF. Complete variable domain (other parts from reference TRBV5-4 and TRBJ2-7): ETGVTQSPTHLIKTRGQQVTLRCSSQSGHNTVSWYQQALGQGPQFIFQYYREEENGRGNFPPRFSGLQFPNYSSELNVNALELDDSALYLCASSADRDTVREQYFGPGTRLTVT.

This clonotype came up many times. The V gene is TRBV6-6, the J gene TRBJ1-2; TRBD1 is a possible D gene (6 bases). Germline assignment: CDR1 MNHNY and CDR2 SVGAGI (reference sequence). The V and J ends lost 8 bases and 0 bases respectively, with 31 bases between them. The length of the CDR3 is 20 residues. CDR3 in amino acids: CASDGTGYQLRGATNYGYTF. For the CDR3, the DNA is TGTGCCAGCGACGGGACCGGTTACCAACTTAGGGGGGCTACTAACTATGGCTACACCTTC.

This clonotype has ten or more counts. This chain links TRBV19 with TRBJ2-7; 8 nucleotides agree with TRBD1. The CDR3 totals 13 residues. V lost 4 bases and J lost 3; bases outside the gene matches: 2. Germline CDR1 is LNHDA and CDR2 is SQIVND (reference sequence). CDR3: CASSNGQGYEQYF. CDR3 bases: TGTGCCAGTAGTAACGGACAGGGCTACGAGCAGTACTTC.

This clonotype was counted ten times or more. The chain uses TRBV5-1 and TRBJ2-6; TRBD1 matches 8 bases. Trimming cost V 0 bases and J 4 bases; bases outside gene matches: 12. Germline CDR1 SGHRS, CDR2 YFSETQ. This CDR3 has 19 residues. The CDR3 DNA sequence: TGCGCCAGCAGCTTGGGCACAGGGACAGGCACTCGAGGGGCCAACGTCCTGACTTTC. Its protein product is CASSLGTGTGTRGANVLTF.

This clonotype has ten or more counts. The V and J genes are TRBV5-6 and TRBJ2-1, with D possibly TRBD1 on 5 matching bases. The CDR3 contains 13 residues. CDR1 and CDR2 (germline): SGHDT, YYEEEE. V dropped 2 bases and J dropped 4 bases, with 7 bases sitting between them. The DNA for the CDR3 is TGTGCCAGCAGCTTTGACAGTTACAATGAGCAGTTCTTC. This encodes CASSFDSYNEQFF. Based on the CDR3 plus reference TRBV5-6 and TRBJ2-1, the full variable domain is DAGVTQSPTHLIKTRGQQVTLRCSPKSGHDTVSWYQQALGQGPQFIFQYYEEEERQRGNFPDRFSGHQFPNYSSELNVNALLLGDSALYLCASSFDSYNEQFFGPGTRLTVL.

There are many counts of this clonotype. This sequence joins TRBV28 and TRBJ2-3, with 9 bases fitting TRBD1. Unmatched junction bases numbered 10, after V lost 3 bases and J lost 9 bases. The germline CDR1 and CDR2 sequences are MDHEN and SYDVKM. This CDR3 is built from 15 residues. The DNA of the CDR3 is TGTGCCAGCAGTTTGGGGGGACAGGGTGCCGTCACGCAGTATTTT. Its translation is CASSLGGQGAVTQYF.

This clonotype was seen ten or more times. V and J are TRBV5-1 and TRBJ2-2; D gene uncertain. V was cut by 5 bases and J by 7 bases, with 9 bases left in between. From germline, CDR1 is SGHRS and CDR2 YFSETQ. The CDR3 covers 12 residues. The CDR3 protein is CASRVDVGELFF. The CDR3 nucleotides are TGCGCCAGCAGAGTTGACGTCGGGGAGCTGTTTTTT.

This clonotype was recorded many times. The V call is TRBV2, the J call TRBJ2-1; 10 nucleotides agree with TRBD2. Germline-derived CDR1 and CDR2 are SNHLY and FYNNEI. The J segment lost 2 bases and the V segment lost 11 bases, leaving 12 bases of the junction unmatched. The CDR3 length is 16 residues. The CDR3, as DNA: TGTGCCGCCAGCGGGGGGGTCGGCCTAACCTACAATGAGCAGTTCTTC. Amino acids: CAASGGVGLTYNEQFF.